These T cell receptor beta chains were read from a single sample in a study of T-cell memory formation after mild COVID-19. MiXCR was run by TCRdb on the 5' RACE reads, yielding one entry per CDR3 protein. The sample yields 560,000 or so distinct CDR3 sequences, around 15% seen once. Sequenced input: PBMCs or a T cell subset sorted from them (not recorded which). The origin of the receptors is an adult woman who had mild COVID-19 (a few samples of this study predate the infection). Cell type and time point are not known. Both conserved end residues are part of each CDR3. D genes are given only for firm matches. Not all rows give a size; the values are once, few, many and, for expanded clones, a class.

size: few; D: .; V: TRBV4-2; J: TRBJ2-1; DNA: TGTGCCAGCAGCCCAGGAGGGGGAGACGAGTACAATGAGCAGTTCTTC; CDR3: CASSPGGGDEYNEQFF
size: few; D: .; V: TRBV7-9; J: TRBJ2-7; DNA: TGTGCCAGCAGCCGCCGGGACGGGCGGGACGAGCAGTACTTC; CDR3: CASSRRDGRDEQYF
size: .; D: .; V: TRBV7-2; J: TRBJ2-2; DNA: TGTGCCAGCAGCTTTAAGCTTCTCGCATTACCAGGGGTTAACACCGGGGAGCTGTTTTTT; CDR3: CASSFKLLALPGVNTGELFF
size: .; D: .; V: TRBV24-1; J: TRBJ2-1; DNA: TGTGCCACCAGATCAACCTACAATGAGCAGTTCTTC; CDR3: CATRSTYNEQFF
size: few; D: .; V: TRBV11-2; J: TRBJ2-1; DNA: TGTGCCAGCAGCTTAGTCAGCCCGAGCTCCTACAATGAGCAGTTCTTC; CDR3: CASSLVSPSSYNEQFF
size: .; D: .; V: TRBV27; J: TRBJ1-2; DNA: TGTGCCAGCAGCTCACTACTGCCGGACTCGCTCGAAGTAATCTATGGCTACACCTTC; CDR3: CASSSLLPDSLEVIYGYTF
size: .; D: .; V: TRBV4-3; J: TRBJ2-2; DNA: TGCGCCAGCAGCCACCCGCTGGCAGGGAGTTCTTCCAACACCGGGGAGCTGTTTTTT; CDR3: CASSHPLAGSSSNTGELFF
size: few; D: TRBD2; V: TRBV19; J: TRBJ2-7; DNA: TGTGCCAGTAGTAAGTTAGCGGGGACCTACGAGCAGTACTTC; CDR3: CASSKLAGTYEQYF
size: few; D: TRBD2; V: TRBV2; J: TRBJ2-1; DNA: TGTGCCAGCAGGCTAAGGACTAGCGGGGGCCGGGGCTCCTACAATGAGCAGTTCTTC; CDR3: CASRLRTSGGRGSYNEQFF
size: many; D: .; V: TRBV25-1; J: TRBJ2-7; DNA: TGTGCCAGCAGTGAAGACAGGGGAGGGTACGAGCAGTACTTC; CDR3: CASSEDRGGYEQYF
size: .; D: .; V: TRBV9; J: TRBJ2-1; DNA: TGTGCCAGCAGCGTACAGGTTAAGGGATACAATGAGCAGTTCTTC; CDR3: CASSVQVKGYNEQFF
size: many; D: .; V: TRBV5-1; J: TRBJ2-5; DNA: TGCGCCAGCAGCTTGCGAGGGGCTGGAGAGACCCAGTACTTC; CDR3: CASSLRGAGETQYF
size: few; D: TRBD2; V: TRBV20-1; J: TRBJ2-1; DNA: TGCAGTGCTAGAGCGATAGCGGGGGGAGGTGAGCAGTTCTTC; CDR3: CSARAIAGGGEQFF
size: few; D: .; V: TRBV5-1; J: TRBJ1-1; DNA: TGCGCCAGCAGCTTTACAGGGAAAGCTTTCTTT; CDR3: CASSFTGKAFF
size: .; D: .; V: TRBV20-1; J: TRBJ1-5; DNA: TGCAGTGCTAGAAATGCAGGCAATCAGCCCCAGCATTTT; CDR3: CSARNAGNQPQHF
size: .; D: TRBD1; V: TRBV25-1; J: TRBJ2-7; DNA: TGTGCCAGCAGTGATGCCGGGACAGGGGCTGTCGAGCAGTACTTC; CDR3: CASSDAGTGAVEQYF
size: medium-sized; D: TRBD1; V: TRBV7-9; J: TRBJ2-1; DNA: TGTGCCAGCAGCATCCGACCGACAGGGATCAATGAGCAGTTCTTC; CDR3: CASSIRPTGINEQFF
size: .; D: .; V: TRBV20-1; J: TRBJ1-5; DNA: TGCAGTGCGAGGGCGACCGGCAATCAGCCCCAGCATTTT; CDR3: CSARATGNQPQHF
size: .; D: .; V: TRBV27; J: TRBJ1-5; DNA: TGTGCCAGCAGTTTTGGGGACGGTTTCAATCAGCCCCAGCATTTT; CDR3: CASSFGDGFNQPQHF
size: .; D: .; V: TRBV14; J: TRBJ2-7; DNA: TGTGCCAGCAGACCCTCTGCTGGGACCCTTACCTACGAGCAGTACTTC; CDR3: CASRPSAGTLTYEQYF
size: .; D: TRBD1; V: TRBV10-2; J: TRBJ1-6; DNA: TGCGCCAGCAGTGACAACCGGGACAGGGATTCACCCCTCCACTTT; CDR3: CASSDNRDRDSPLHF
size: .; D: .; V: TRBV5-4; J: TRBJ2-1; DNA: TGTGCCAGCAGCCGAGGGGGAGCACAGTCTAATGAGCAGTTCTTC; CDR3: CASSRGGAQSNEQFF
size: few; D: .; V: TRBV5-5; J: TRBJ2-1; DNA: TGTGCCAGCAGCCCAAAGGGACTCCAAGACAATGAGCAGTTCTTC; CDR3: CASSPKGLQDNEQFF
size: .; D: .; V: TRBV18; J: TRBJ2-1; DNA: TGTGCCAGCTCACCTGTCGCGGGGAGGTACAATGAGCAGTTCTTC; CDR3: CASSPVAGRYNEQFF
size: .; D: .; V: TRBV4-1; J: TRBJ2-7; DNA: TGCGCCAGCAGCCAAGAGATCATCTCCTACGAGCAGTACTTC; CDR3: CASSQEIISYEQYF
size: .; D: .; V: TRBV20-1; J: TRBJ1-6; DNA: TGCAGTGCTCCCGGGGGGTTTAATTCACCCCTCCACTTT; CDR3: CSAPGGFNSPLHF
size: few; D: .; V: TRBV24-1; J: TRBJ1-5; DNA: TGTGCCACCAGCGGCATGGGATCGGGACGGAATCAGCCCCAGCATTTT; CDR3: CATSGMGSGRNQPQHF
size: .; D: .; V: TRBV12-5; J: TRBJ2-1; DNA: TGTGCTAGTGGTTCTCCGAACGCCGGCTCCTACAATGAGCAGTTCTTC; CDR3: CASGSPNAGSYNEQFF
size: few; D: TRBD1; V: TRBV7-9; J: TRBJ2-7; DNA: TGTGCCAGCAGCTTCGACAGGGTTGAGAGATACGAGCAGTACTTC; CDR3: CASSFDRVERYEQYF
size: .; D: .; V: TRBV27; J: TRBJ1-5; DNA: TGTGCCAGCAGTTTGTACTCAGGGGTGGATCAGCCCCAGCATTTT; CDR3: CASSLYSGVDQPQHF
size: .; D: TRBD2; V: TRBV15; J: TRBJ2-3; DNA: TGTGCCACCAGCAGGGGGAGGAGCGGGGGGGCAGATACGCAGTATTTT; CDR3: CATSRGRSGGADTQYF